These T cell receptor beta chains were read from a single sample in a study of T-cell reconstitution after alpha-beta-depleted transplantation in children. TCRdb analysed the PCR reads with MiXCR anew, one entry per CDR3 protein. The repertoire consists of some 140,000 distinct CDR3 sequences, with 8.5% to 10% occurring once and the leading ten covering around 24%. The source material was PBMCs, mostly from graft donor cells, sampled 180 days after TCRalphabeta/CD19-depleted stem cell transplant. These receptors were obtained from a girl under three years old who had a stem cell transplant for combined immunodeficiency, so the T cells may come from the graft donor. Each CDR3 is given with its conserved first and last residue. The order of the fields is V gene, J gene, D gene, clone size, CDR3 DNA, CDR3 protein. D genes are given only for firm matches. Only some rows state a clone size, as once, few, many or a class for expanded clones.

V gene: TRBV29-1; J gene: TRBJ1-2; D gene: .; clone size: .; CDR3 DNA: TGCAGCGTGGACGGCTATGGCTACACCTTC; CDR3 protein: CSVDGYGYTF
V gene: TRBV5-1; J gene: TRBJ2-6; D gene: .; clone size: few; CDR3 DNA: TGCGCCAGCAGCTTGGTTTCCGGGCTGTCTGGGGCCAACGTCCTGACTTTC; CDR3 protein: CASSLVSGLSGANVLTF
V gene: TRBV5-6; J gene: TRBJ2-7; D gene: .; clone size: many; CDR3 DNA: TGTGCCAGCAGCTGGAACACGATGGAGGACGAGCAGTACTTC; CDR3 protein: CASSWNTMEDEQYF
V gene: TRBV10-2; J gene: TRBJ2-7; D gene: TRBD1; clone size: many; CDR3 DNA: TGCGCCAGCAGTCCGACAGGGCGGTACGAGCAGTACTTC; CDR3 protein: CASSPTGRYEQYF
V gene: TRBV27; J gene: TRBJ2-7; D gene: TRBD1; clone size: few; CDR3 DNA: TGTGCCAGCAGTCGCAGGACCACAGGGGGCCTTGTATACGAGCAGTACTTC; CDR3 protein: CASSRRTTGGLVYEQYF
V gene: TRBV7-2; J gene: TRBJ2-1; D gene: TRBD1; clone size: .; CDR3 DNA: TGTGCCAGCAGCCCATACAGGGGCGACGATGAGCAGTTCTTC; CDR3 protein: CASSPYRGDDEQFF
V gene: TRBV5-1; J gene: TRBJ2-7; D gene: TRBD2; clone size: .; CDR3 DNA: TGCGCCAGCAGCTTGGCCGGGGTAGCGGGGACCTACGAGCAGTACTTC; CDR3 protein: CASSLAGVAGTYEQYF
V gene: TRBV24-1; J gene: TRBJ2-1; D gene: .; clone size: few; CDR3 DNA: TGTGCCACCAGTGATTCGGGACACCGCTCCTACAATGAGCAGTTCTTC; CDR3 protein: CATSDSGHRSYNEQFF
V gene: TRBV4-3; J gene: TRBJ2-7; D gene: TRBD2; clone size: .; CDR3 DNA: TGCGCCAGCAGCCCAACTAGCGGGGTCGGAGACGAGCAGTACTTC; CDR3 protein: CASSPTSGVGDEQYF
V gene: TRBV7-8; J gene: TRBJ1-2; D gene: TRBD1; clone size: few; CDR3 DNA: TGTGCCAGCAGCCCGGACAGGACACGCCACTATGGCTACACCTTC; CDR3 protein: CASSPDRTRHYGYTF
V gene: TRBV9; J gene: TRBJ1-2; D gene: .; clone size: .; CDR3 DNA: TGTGCCAGCAGCGTAGCTTGGGAGAACTTCAACTATGGCTACACCTTC; CDR3 protein: CASSVAWENFNYGYTF
V gene: TRBV28; J gene: TRBJ2-1; D gene: TRBD2; clone size: many; CDR3 DNA: TGTGCCAGCAGTTTAGCGGGGGGTAATGAGCAGTTCTTC; CDR3 protein: CASSLAGGNEQFF
V gene: TRBV20-1; J gene: TRBJ2-7; D gene: TRBD1; clone size: few; CDR3 DNA: TGCAGTGCCTACGGACAGGGCTACGAGCAGTACTTC; CDR3 protein: CSAYGQGYEQYF
V gene: TRBV24-1; J gene: TRBJ2-1; D gene: .; clone size: .; CDR3 DNA: TGTGCCACCAGTGATCGCGGGGTATTGGGGTACTACAATGAGCAGTTCTTC; CDR3 protein: CATSDRGVLGYYNEQFF
V gene: TRBV7-9; J gene: TRBJ2-7; D gene: .; clone size: few; CDR3 DNA: TGTGCCAGCAGCTTAGTTGGGGACATCTACGAGCAGTACTTC; CDR3 protein: CASSLVGDIYEQYF
V gene: TRBV5-1; J gene: TRBJ1-2; D gene: TRBD1; clone size: few; CDR3 DNA: TGCGCCAGCAGCTCTCAGGGACAGGGGCGCGAAGGCTACACCTTC; CDR3 protein: CASSSQGQGREGYTF
V gene: TRBV29-1; J gene: TRBJ2-7; D gene: TRBD2; clone size: few; CDR3 DNA: TGCAGCGTTGAAGGGTTCGAGCGGGAGTCCCACGAGCAGTACTTC; CDR3 protein: CSVEGFERESHEQYF
V gene: TRBV5-5; J gene: TRBJ2-1; D gene: .; clone size: .; CDR3 DNA: TGTGCCAGCAGCTTGGCCCCTCAGGGGGGTGAGCAGTTCTTC; CDR3 protein: CASSLAPQGGEQFF
V gene: TRBV4-1; J gene: TRBJ1-5; D gene: TRBD1; clone size: few; CDR3 DNA: TGCGCCAGCAGCCAAGTCGACAGGGGGCTGCCCCAGCATTTT; CDR3 protein: CASSQVDRGLPQHF
V gene: TRBV6-2/TRBV6-3; J gene: TRBJ2-1; D gene: .; clone size: .; CDR3 DNA: TGTGCCAGCAGCCCACCCGGGAGTTTGCAGTTCTTC; CDR3 protein: CASSPPGSLQFF
V gene: TRBV27; J gene: TRBJ2-7; D gene: TRBD1; clone size: .; CDR3 DNA: TGTGCCAGCAGGCTGACCCCAACAGGGGGCTACGAGCAGTACTTC; CDR3 protein: CASRLTPTGGYEQYF
V gene: TRBV7-2; J gene: TRBJ2-3; D gene: .; clone size: few; CDR3 DNA: TGTGCCAGCAGCTTAGTCCCGCCTGGGGGCACAGATACGCAGTATTTT; CDR3 protein: CASSLVPPGGTDTQYF
V gene: TRBV20-1; J gene: TRBJ2-7; D gene: TRBD1; clone size: .; CDR3 DNA: TGCAGTGCTACCCCCGGGACAGTTGCCTACGAGCAGTACTTC; CDR3 protein: CSATPGTVAYEQYF
V gene: TRBV27; J gene: TRBJ2-5; D gene: .; clone size: few; CDR3 DNA: TGTGCCAGCAGCCACCTGGAGGGGACCCAGTACTTC; CDR3 protein: CASSHLEGTQYF
V gene: TRBV10-3; J gene: TRBJ2-2; D gene: TRBD2; clone size: few; CDR3 DNA: TGTGCCATCAAGAGACTAGCGGGCATTACCGGGGAGCTGTTTTTT; CDR3 protein: CAIKRLAGITGELFF
V gene: TRBV7-2; J gene: TRBJ1-2; D gene: TRBD1; clone size: .; CDR3 DNA: TGTGCCAGCAGCTCCTACCGGGACAGGTTCTATGGCTACACCTTC; CDR3 protein: CASSSYRDRFYGYTF
V gene: TRBV24-1; J gene: TRBJ2-7; D gene: .; clone size: .; CDR3 DNA: TGTGCCACCAGTTATTCTTGGGACGGTTCCTACGAGCAGTACTTC; CDR3 protein: CATSYSWDGSYEQYF
V gene: TRBV12-5; J gene: TRBJ1-1; D gene: .; clone size: .; CDR3 DNA: TGTGCTACCCTAGGGGTAGTAAGGGGTTCGGGCACTGAAGCTTTCTTT; CDR3 protein: CATLGVVRGSGTEAFF
V gene: TRBV20-1; J gene: TRBJ2-3; D gene: TRBD2; clone size: few; CDR3 DNA: TGCAGTGCTAGCTTTGCGGGAGCAGATACGCAGTATTTT; CDR3 protein: CSASFAGADTQYF
V gene: TRBV20-1; J gene: TRBJ2-7; D gene: TRBD2; clone size: many; CDR3 DNA: TGCAGTGCTAGAGATCAGGGCGGGAGGGGGGCCCACGAGCAGTACTTC; CDR3 protein: CSARDQGGRGAHEQYF
V gene: TRBV7-2; J gene: TRBJ2-7; D gene: .; clone size: few; CDR3 DNA: TGTGCCAGCAGCTTAGTTGCAGGGAGTGCCTCCTACGAGCAGTACTTC; CDR3 protein: CASSLVAGSASYEQYF
V gene: TRBV20-1; J gene: TRBJ2-2; D gene: TRBD1; clone size: .; CDR3 DNA: TGCAGTGCTAGAGTCAGGGGGTGGAAAAACACCGGGGAGCTGTTTTTT; CDR3 protein: CSARVRGWKNTGELFF
V gene: TRBV4-2; J gene: TRBJ2-5; D gene: .; clone size: many; CDR3 DNA: TGTGCCAGCAGCCAAACGCCGGGGTGGACCCAGTACTTC; CDR3 protein: CASSQTPGWTQYF
V gene: TRBV15; J gene: TRBJ1-2; D gene: .; clone size: many; CDR3 DNA: TGTGCCACCAGCAGAACATATGGCTACACCTTC; CDR3 protein: CATSRTYGYTF
V gene: TRBV27; J gene: TRBJ2-1; D gene: TRBD2; clone size: .; CDR3 DNA: TGTGCCAGCAGTTTATCTAGCGGGGGGGTCGGTGAGCAGTTCTTC; CDR3 protein: CASSLSSGGVGEQFF
V gene: TRBV12-3/TRBV12-4; J gene: TRBJ2-1; D gene: .; clone size: .; CDR3 DNA: TGTGCCAGCAGTCCAAGAGTAGCGGACACAGGGGCCGGCTCCTACAATGAGCAGTTCTTC; CDR3 protein: CASSPRVADTGAGSYNEQFF
V gene: TRBV20-1; J gene: TRBJ1-5; D gene: .; clone size: .; CDR3 DNA: TGCAGTGCTAGGAGTACGGGTTGGATAGGGGGTAGCAATCAGCCCCAGCATTTT; CDR3 protein: CSARSTGWIGGSNQPQHF
V gene: TRBV30; J gene: TRBJ1-6; D gene: TRBD1; clone size: few; CDR3 DNA: TGTGCCTGGACTTTGACAGGGGAATCACCCCTCCACTTT; CDR3 protein: CAWTLTGESPLHF
V gene: TRBV4-2; J gene: TRBJ2-7; D gene: .; clone size: many; CDR3 DNA: TGTGCCAGCAGCCAAGATCGGGTTTCCTACGAGCAGTACTTC; CDR3 protein: CASSQDRVSYEQYF
V gene: TRBV6-5; J gene: TRBJ1-1; D gene: .; clone size: few; CDR3 DNA: TGTGCCAGCAGTTATCCGGGATTTGGGAACACTGAAGCTTTCTTT; CDR3 protein: CASSYPGFGNTEAFF
V gene: TRBV7-3; J gene: TRBJ2-3; D gene: TRBD2; clone size: few; CDR3 DNA: TGTGCCAGCAGCCCCGTCCTAGCGGGGGGGGCAGATACGCAGTATTTT; CDR3 protein: CASSPVLAGGADTQYF
V gene: TRBV29-1; J gene: TRBJ2-4; D gene: .; clone size: many; CDR3 DNA: TGCAGCGTGAGACCGCTAGCCAAAAACATTCAGTACTTC; CDR3 protein: CSVRPLAKNIQYF
V gene: TRBV30; J gene: TRBJ1-6; D gene: .; clone size: .; CDR3 DNA: TGTGCCTGGACCCCAGAAGACCCTTCCTATAATTCACCCCTCCACTTT; CDR3 protein: CAWTPEDPSYNSPLHF
V gene: TRBV27; J gene: TRBJ1-4; D gene: .; clone size: few; CDR3 DNA: TGTGCCAGCAGTTTTAGCCTCCGGCAAAGTAATGAAAAACTGTTTTTT; CDR3 protein: CASSFSLRQSNEKLFF
V gene: TRBV29-1; J gene: TRBJ1-2; D gene: .; clone size: .; CDR3 DNA: TGCAGCGCCCCCCTAGGTGACTATGGCTACACCTTC; CDR3 protein: CSAPLGDYGYTF
V gene: TRBV6-1; J gene: TRBJ2-5; D gene: TRBD1; clone size: .; CDR3 DNA: TGTGCCAGCAGTCTAGAATACTCAGGGGGCGAAGAGACCCAGTACTTC; CDR3 protein: CASSLEYSGGEETQYF
V gene: TRBV20-1; J gene: TRBJ2-1; D gene: .; clone size: few; CDR3 DNA: TGCAGTGCTAGAGGGTGGACGAGCTCCTACAATGAGCAGTTCTTC; CDR3 protein: CSARGWTSSYNEQFF
V gene: TRBV7-2; J gene: TRBJ2-4; D gene: .; clone size: .; CDR3 DNA: TGTGCCAGCAGCTTAGATTCGGGGCTAGCCAAAAACATTCAGTACTTC; CDR3 protein: CASSLDSGLAKNIQYF
V gene: TRBV10-3; J gene: TRBJ2-7; D gene: .; clone size: few; CDR3 DNA: TGTGCCATCAGCCAGGGAATTCCCTACGAGCAGTACTTC; CDR3 protein: CAISQGIPYEQYF
V gene: TRBV30; J gene: TRBJ2-1; D gene: TRBD2; clone size: .; CDR3 DNA: TGTGCCTGGATGCAGGTAGCGGGAGGATTCGGGTTGTACAATGAGCAGTTCTTC; CDR3 protein: CAWMQVAGGFGLYNEQFF
V gene: TRBV5-1; J gene: TRBJ2-7; D gene: .; clone size: few; CDR3 DNA: TGCGCCAGCACCCCTGAGGGGTGGGTAATCGACGAGCAGTACTTC; CDR3 protein: CASTPEGWVIDEQYF
V gene: TRBV4-3; J gene: TRBJ2-2; D gene: TRBD1; clone size: few; CDR3 DNA: TGCGCCAGCAGCCCGGGGACAGGGGCTTACACCGGGGAGCTGTTTTTT; CDR3 protein: CASSPGTGAYTGELFF
V gene: TRBV6-2/TRBV6-3; J gene: TRBJ2-1; D gene: .; clone size: .; CDR3 DNA: TGTGCCAGCAGTTACCCGACTTTTTTTAGCTCCTACAATGAGCAGTTCTTC; CDR3 protein: CASSYPTFFSSYNEQFF
V gene: TRBV24-1; J gene: TRBJ2-1; D gene: .; clone size: once; CDR3 DNA: TGTGCCACCAGTGATTTGGAGGGGGAAAGTGAGCAGTTCTTC; CDR3 protein: CATSDLEGESEQFF
V gene: TRBV10-3; J gene: TRBJ1-5; D gene: TRBD1; clone size: .; CDR3 DNA: TGTGCCATCAGTGATACAGGGGGCGGTCAGCCCCAGCATTTT; CDR3 protein: CAISDTGGGQPQHF
V gene: TRBV5-1; J gene: TRBJ2-3; D gene: TRBD1; clone size: .; CDR3 DNA: TGCGCCAGCAGCTTTGAGACAGGGGGCACAGATACGCAGTATTTT; CDR3 protein: CASSFETGGTDTQYF
V gene: TRBV28; J gene: TRBJ2-2; D gene: .; clone size: .; CDR3 DNA: TGTGCCAGCAGTCTCCACACCGGGGAGCTGTTTTTT; CDR3 protein: CASSLHTGELFF
V gene: TRBV6-5; J gene: TRBJ2-1; D gene: TRBD1; clone size: .; CDR3 DNA: TGTGCCAGCAGTTACTCGATAGGACAGGGCTCTGGCAATGAGCAGTTCTTC; CDR3 protein: CASSYSIGQGSGNEQFF
V gene: TRBV12-3/TRBV12-4; J gene: TRBJ2-3; D gene: .; clone size: few; CDR3 DNA: TGTGCCAGCAGTTGGGGCGGGATGAGCACAGATACGCAGTATTTT; CDR3 protein: CASSWGGMSTDTQYF
V gene: TRBV7-8; J gene: TRBJ1-1; D gene: TRBD1; clone size: few; CDR3 DNA: TGTGCCAGCACCAGATCACAAACAGGGGTGGCCACTGAAGCTTTCTTT; CDR3 protein: CASTRSQTGVATEAFF